A selection of T cell receptor beta chains follows, all from one sample in a study of graft-versus-host responses after intestinal transplantation. No antigen has been identified for these receptors. Only in-frame clones appear in the TCRdb table, and some are missing; sequencing was by immunoSEQ multiplex PCR. The data hold over 85,000 clones, with 91% observed a single time. The sample consisted of unstimulated CD4+ T cells sorted from spleen or lymph node cells, taken before transplant. These receptors came from a human donor who was the organ donor for an intestinal transplant. The CDR3 runs from the conserved cysteine through the conserved F or W. A D gene is named only where the DNA matches it firmly. Only part of the rows carry a size: once, few, many, or a class if the clone is expanded.

D gene	clone size	V gene	J gene	CDR3 protein	CDR3 DNA
NA	NA	TRBV4-1	TRBJ1-4	CASSQDRGRGEKLFF	TGCGCCAGCAGCCAAGACAGGGGCCGTGGGGAAAAACTGTTTTTT
TRBD1	NA	TRBV5-5	TRBJ1-1	CASSPRQGMNTEAFF	TGTGCCAGCAGTCCCCGACAGGGGATGAACACTGAAGCTTTCTTT
TRBD1	few	TRBV5-6	TRBJ1-2	CASSRDRGRSTF	TGTGCCAGCAGCCGGGACAGGGGGCGAAGCACCTTC
TRBD2	NA	TRBV5-4	TRBJ2-5	CASSLQRGVQETQYF	TGTGCCAGCAGCTTACAGCGGGGGGTACAAGAGACCCAGTACTTC
TRBD2	NA	TRBV4-2	TRBJ2-3	CASSSSLGGGADTQYF	TGTGCCAGCAGCTCTAGTTTAGGCGGGGGGGCAGATACGCAGTATTTT
NA	NA	TRBV4-1	TRBJ2-5	CASSGSGLGETQYF	TGCGCCAGCAGCGGGAGCGGGTTAGGAGAGACCCAGTACTTC
NA	NA	TRBV5-4	TRBJ1-2	CASSPGGDYGYTF	TGTGCCAGCAGCCCCGGCGGAGACTATGGCTACACCTTC
TRBD1	NA	TRBV6-5	TRBJ1-2	CASSSMGQGFGYTF	TGTGCCAGCAGTTCTATGGGACAGGGATTTGGCTACACCTTC
TRBD2	NA	TRBV7-2	TRBJ2-2	CASSAPGLALKYTGELFF	TGTGCCAGCAGCGCACCTGGACTAGCGTTGAAGTACACCGGGGAGCTGTTTTTT
NA	NA	TRBV6-1	TRBJ1-2	CASSRSPVNYGYTF	TGTGCCAGTAGCCGGTCTCCAGTAAACTATGGCTACACCTTC
NA	NA	TRBV28	TRBJ2-1	CASTTPGSSNEQFF	TGTGCCAGCACTACTCCGGGATCCTCCAATGAGCAGTTCTTC
NA	NA	TRBV7-6	TRBJ1-5	CASSLAAGAGQPQHF	TGTGCCAGCAGCTTAGCGGCAGGGGCAGGGCAGCCCCAGCATTTT
NA	NA	TRBV5-5	TRBJ1-2	CASSLGPNYGYTF	TGTGCCAGCAGCTTGGGGCCTAACTATGGCTACACCTTC
TRBD2	NA	TRBV18	TRBJ2-5	CASSPPPSGQETQYF	TGTGCCAGCTCACCACCTCCTAGCGGGCAGGAGACCCAGTACTTC
NA	few	TRBV19	TRBJ1-2	CASRWRGNGYTF	TGTGCCAGTAGATGGAGAGGGAATGGCTACACCTTC
TRBD1	NA	TRBV2	TRBJ1-1	CASSGQGIGTEAFF	TGTGCCAGCAGTGGACAGGGGATAGGCACTGAAGCTTTCTTT
NA	NA	TRBV6-5	TRBJ1-6	CASNRQGNSPLHF	TGTGCCAGCAATCGGCAGGGCAATTCACCCCTCCACTTT
NA	NA	TRBV13	TRBJ1-4	CASSLAQGLRKLFF	TGTGCCAGCAGCTTAGCCCAGGGGCTTCGGAAACTGTTTTTT
NA	once	TRBV10-3	TRBJ1-3	CAISDNNSGNTIYF	TGTGCCATCAGTGATAACAACTCTGGAAACACCATATATTTT
TRBD1	NA	TRBV7-9	TRBJ2-7	CASSRQGAHEQYF	TGTGCCAGCAGCAGACAGGGGGCCCACGAGCAGTACTTC
NA	NA	TRBV18	TRBJ2-3	CASSVQEGLADTQYF	TGTGCCAGCTCCGTTCAGGAGGGGCTCGCAGATACGCAGTATTTT
TRBD1	once	TRBV4-1	TRBJ1-1	CASSQNGQGASLRTEAFF	TGCGCCAGCAGCCAAAACGGACAGGGCGCTAGTCTGAGGACTGAAGCTTTCTTT
TRBD1	once	TRBV12-5	TRBJ1-2	CASGLEVGQGGGYTF	TGTGCTAGTGGTTTGGAAGTCGGACAGGGAGGTGGCTACACCTTC
NA	NA	TRBV7-2	TRBJ1-1	CASSWEGRVNTEAFF	TGTGCCAGCAGCTGGGAGGGGAGGGTGAACACTGAAGCTTTCTTT
TRBD2	NA	TRBV5-1	TRBJ2-5	CASSLDRAAGAQYF	TGCGCCAGCAGCTTGGACCGGGCCGCGGGGGCCCAGTACTTC
TRBD1	NA	TRBV6-1	TRBJ1-6	CASSSGQGGRFPLHF	TGTGCCAGCAGTTCAGGACAGGGGGGACGATTTCCCCTCCACTTT
NA	NA	TRBV11-2	TRBJ2-5	CASSSSGARTYQETQYF	TGTGCCAGCAGCTCCTCAGGGGCTAGGACGTACCAAGAGACCCAGTACTTC
NA	NA	TRBV29-1	TRBJ1-6	CSVEEGAGTHLHF	TGCAGCGTTGAAGAGGGGGCCGGGACACATCTCCACTTT
TRBD2	NA	TRBV7-3	TRBJ2-3	CASSLTGAGGLTDTQYF	TGTGCCAGCAGCTTAACGGGTGCGGGGGGCCTCACAGATACGCAGTATTTT
TRBD1	NA	TRBV6-1	TRBJ2-7	CATVDSGTVYEQYF	TGTGCCACCGTCGACTCCGGGACAGTCTACGAGCAGTACTTC
TRBD1	NA	TRBV11-2	TRBJ1-1	CASSLYRGGNTEAFF	TGTGCCAGCAGTTTGTACAGGGGAGGGAACACTGAAGCTTTCTTT
NA	few	TRBV19	TRBJ1-5	CASSTNTGPMQPQHF	TGTGCCAGTAGTACAAACACAGGCCCCATGCAGCCCCAGCATTTT
NA	NA	TRBV7-3	TRBJ1-2	CASSLVQTNNYGYTF	TGTGCCAGCAGCTTAGTACAGACGAATAACTATGGCTACACCTTC
TRBD2	NA	TRBV7-9	TRBJ2-5	CASSLVAGGQTQYF	TGTGCCAGCAGCTTAGTAGCGGGGGGGCAGACCCAGTACTTC
TRBD1	NA	TRBV5-1	TRBJ1-1	CASSSGTAFTEAFF	TGCGCCAGCAGCTCTGGGACAGCTTTTACTGAAGCTTTCTTT
TRBD1	NA	TRBV7-8	TRBJ2-3	CASSRAATGQSFFTDTQYF	TGTGCCAGCAGCCGAGCGGCCACGGGACAGAGTTTTTTCACAGATACGCAGTATTTT